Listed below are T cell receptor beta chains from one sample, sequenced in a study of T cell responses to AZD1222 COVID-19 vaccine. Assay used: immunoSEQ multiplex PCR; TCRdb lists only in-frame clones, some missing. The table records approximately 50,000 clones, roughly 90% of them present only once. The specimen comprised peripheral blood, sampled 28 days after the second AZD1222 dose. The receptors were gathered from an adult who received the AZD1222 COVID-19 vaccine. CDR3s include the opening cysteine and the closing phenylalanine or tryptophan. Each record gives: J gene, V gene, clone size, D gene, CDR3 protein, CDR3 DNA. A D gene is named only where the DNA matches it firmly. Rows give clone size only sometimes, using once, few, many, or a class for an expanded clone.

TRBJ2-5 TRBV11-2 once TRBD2 CASSSPSSGDQYF TGTGCCAGCAGCTCTCCCTCGAGCGGGGACCAGTACTTC
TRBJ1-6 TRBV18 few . CASSRTGTLPNSPLHF TGTGCCAGCTCACGAACCGGGACACTTCCGAATTCACCCCTCCACTTT
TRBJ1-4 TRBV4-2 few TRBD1 CASSRSGTENEKLFF TGTGCCAGCAGCCGTTCCGGGACAGAAAATGAAAAACTGTTTTTT
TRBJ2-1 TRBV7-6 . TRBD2 CASSDSGRTNEQFF TGTGCCAGCAGCGATAGCGGGAGGACGAATGAGCAGTTCTTC
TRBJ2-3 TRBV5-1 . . CASSLGGTGTDTQYF TGCGCCAGCAGCTTGGGCGGGACAGGCACAGATACGCAGTATTTT
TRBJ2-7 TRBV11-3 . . CASSFMGDEQYF TGTGCCAGCAGCTTTATGGGGGACGAGCAGTACTTC
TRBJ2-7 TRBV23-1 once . CASSQSCGSGEQYF TGCGCCAGCAGTCAATCGTGTGGAAGTGGCGAGCAGTACTTC
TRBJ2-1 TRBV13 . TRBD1 CASSLGRGRDEQFF TGTGCCAGCAGCTTAGGCAGGGGGCGGGATGAGCAGTTCTTC
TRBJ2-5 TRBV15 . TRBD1 CATSSWGQGSQETQYF TGTGCCACCAGCAGTTGGGGACAGGGAAGCCAAGAGACCCAGTACTTC
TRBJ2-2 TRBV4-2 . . CASSQGPGELFF TGTGCCAGCAGCCAAGGTCCCGGGGAGCTGTTTTTT
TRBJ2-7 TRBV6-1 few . CASSEARRYEQYF TGTGCCAGCAGTGAAGCCCGTCGCTACGAGCAGTACTTC
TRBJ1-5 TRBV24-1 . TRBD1 CATQKAGGQGAQHF TGTGCCACCCAAAAAGCAGGGGGACAGGGTGCCCAGCATTTT
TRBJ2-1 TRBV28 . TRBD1 CASRGQYNEQFF TGTGCCAGCAGGGGACAGTACAATGAGCAGTTCTTC
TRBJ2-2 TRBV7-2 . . CASSPQGVAGTGELFF TGTGCCAGCAGCCCCCAAGGAGTGGCGGGCACCGGGGAGCTGTTTTTT
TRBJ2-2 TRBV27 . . CASRPTTGSGELFF TGTGCCAGCAGGCCAACTACAGGGTCCGGGGAGCTGTTTTTT
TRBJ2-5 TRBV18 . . CASSLRETQYF TGTGCCAGCTCCCTTAGGGAGACCCAGTACTTC
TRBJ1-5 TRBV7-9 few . CASSSSTNYQPQHF TGTGCCAGCAGCTCCTCGACTAACTACCAGCCCCAGCATTTT
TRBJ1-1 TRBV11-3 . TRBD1 CASSPGGHIAEAFF TGTGCCAGCAGCCCAGGGGGTCATATCGCTGAAGCTTTCTTT
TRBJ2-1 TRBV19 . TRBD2 CASSIASGVGPYNEQFF TGTGCCAGTAGTATAGCGAGCGGGGTTGGGCCCTACAATGAGCAGTTCTTC
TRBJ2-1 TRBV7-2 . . CASSLASRAGYNEQFF TGTGCCAGCAGCTTAGCGTCGAGGGCTGGATACAATGAGCAGTTCTTC
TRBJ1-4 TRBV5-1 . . CASSLARGTNEKLFF TGCGCCAGCAGCTTGGCCCGTGGGACTAATGAAAAACTGTTTTTT
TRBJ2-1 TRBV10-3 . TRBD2 CAIGTSGLSSYNEQFF TGTGCCATCGGAACTAGCGGGTTGAGCTCCTACAATGAGCAGTTCTTC
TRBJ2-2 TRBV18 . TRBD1 CASSPRTGGWSNTGELFF TGTGCCAGCTCACCTAGGACAGGGGGCTGGTCGAACACCGGGGAGCTGTTTTTT
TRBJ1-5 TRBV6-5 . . CASMRRGQQPQHF TGTGCCAGCATGAGAAGGGGCCAACAGCCCCAGCATTTT
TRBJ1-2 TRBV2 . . CASRDGGGYTF TGTGCCAGCAGGGATGGGGGAGGCTACACCTTC
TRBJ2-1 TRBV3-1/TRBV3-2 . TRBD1 CASSPEEGASYNEQFF TGTGCCAGCAGCCCGGAAGAGGGGGCTTCCTACAATGAGCAGTTCTTC
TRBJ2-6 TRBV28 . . CASSLGGFGGGSSGANVLTF TGTGCCAGCAGTTTGGGGGGTTTTGGCGGAGGAAGCTCTGGGGCCAACGTCCTGACTTTC
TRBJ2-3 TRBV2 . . CASSLGPGTDTQYF TGTGCCAGCAGTTTGGGGCCCGGCACAGATACGCAGTATTTT
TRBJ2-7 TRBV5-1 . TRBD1 CASSPGTGGYMYEQYF TGCGCCAGCAGCCCGGGGACAGGGGGCTATATGTACGAGCAGTACTTC
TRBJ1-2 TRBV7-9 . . CASSFYRYSPTRGYTF TGTGCCAGCAGCTTTTACAGGTATTCCCCGACACGAGGCTACACCTTC
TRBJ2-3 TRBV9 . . CASSVAGVTDTQYF TGTGCCAGCAGCGTAGCGGGGGTAACAGATACGCAGTATTTT
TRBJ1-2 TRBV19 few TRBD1 CASSIVGQLNYGYTF TGTGCCAGTAGTATAGTGGGACAGCTCAACTATGGCTACACCTTC
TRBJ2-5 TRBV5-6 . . CASSFRTRETQYF TGTGCCAGCAGCTTCCGTACGCGAGAGACCCAGTACTTC
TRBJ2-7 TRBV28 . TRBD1 CASTKTHLTGGNTYEQYF TGTGCCAGCACCAAAACTCATCTTACAGGGGGAAACACCTACGAGCAGTACTTC
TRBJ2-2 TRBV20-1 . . CSASVAYTGELFF TGCAGTGCTAGTGTGGCGTACACCGGGGAGCTGTTTTTT
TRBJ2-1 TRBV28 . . CASSLGPGPEQFF TGTGCCAGCAGTTTAGGTCCGGGGCCGGAGCAGTTCTTC
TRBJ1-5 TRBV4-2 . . CASSQWGSSNQPQHF TGTGCCAGCAGCCAATGGGGTAGTAGCAATCAGCCCCAGCATTTT
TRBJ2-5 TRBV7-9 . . CASSLGGERETQYF TGTGCCAGCAGCTTAGGGGGTGAGAGGGAGACCCAGTACTTC
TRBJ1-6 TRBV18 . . CASSPPGGEDSPLHF TGTGCCAGCTCACCACCAGGCGGGGAGGACTCACCCCTCCACTTT
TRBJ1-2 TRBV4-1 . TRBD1 CASSPWTGENYGYTF TGCGCCAGCAGCCCATGGACAGGGGAAAACTATGGCTACACCTTC
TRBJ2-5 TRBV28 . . CASSLGWETQYF TGTGCCAGCAGTTTAGGGTGGGAGACCCAGTACTTC
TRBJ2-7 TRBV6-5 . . CASSYSRATTYEQYF TGTGCCAGCAGTTACTCGCGGGCTACTACCTACGAGCAGTACTTC
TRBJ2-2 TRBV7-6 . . CASSLAPQGTGELFF TGTGCCAGCAGCTTAGCGCCTCAAGGCACCGGGGAGCTGTTTTTT
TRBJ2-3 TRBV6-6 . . CASSYSVLAGADTQYF TGTGCCAGCAGTTACTCAGTACTAGCCGGCGCAGATACGCAGTATTTT
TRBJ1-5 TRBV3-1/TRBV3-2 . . CASSPGQYSNQPQHF TGTGCCAGCAGCCCCGGACAGTATAGCAATCAGCCCCAGCATTTT
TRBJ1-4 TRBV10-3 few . CAISPGPNEKLFF TGTGCCATCAGCCCTGGACCTAATGAAAAACTGTTTTTT
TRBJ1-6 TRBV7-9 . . CASSQIPRGPIYNSPLHF TGTGCCAGCAGCCAAATTCCCCGGGGACCGATCTATAATTCACCCCTCCACTTT
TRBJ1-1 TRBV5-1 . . CASRFDRTGAFF TGCGCCAGCAGGTTTGACAGGACGGGAGCTTTCTTT
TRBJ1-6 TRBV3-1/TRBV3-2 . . CASSQDRPLSPLHF TGTGCCAGCAGCCAAGACCGGCCGCTTTCACCCCTCCACTTT
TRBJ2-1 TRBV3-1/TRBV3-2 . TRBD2 CASSQVAGGQDEQFF TGTGCCAGCAGCCAAGTAGCGGGGGGGCAGGATGAGCAGTTCTTC
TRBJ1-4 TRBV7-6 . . CASSKKKLFF TGTGCCAGCAGCAAAAAAAAACTGTTTTTT
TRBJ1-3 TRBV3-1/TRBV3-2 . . CASSLWRDGNTIYF TGTGCCAGCAGCCTATGGAGGGACGGAAACACCATATATTTT
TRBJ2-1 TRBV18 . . CASSPVQRGKEGLFF TGTGCCAGCTCACCAGTACAGAGAGGAAAGGAGGGTCTGTTCTTC
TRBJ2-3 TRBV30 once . CAWSPSQGADTQYF TGTGCCTGGAGTCCGTCACAGGGCGCAGATACGCAGTATTTT
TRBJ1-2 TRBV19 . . CASSFSTGGDGYTF TGTGCCAGTAGTTTCTCGACGGGAGGTGATGGCTACACCTTC
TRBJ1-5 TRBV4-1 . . CASSQGVGNQPQHF TGCGCCAGCAGCCAGGGGGTGGGCAATCAGCCCCAGCATTTT